A single sample gave rise to the 3 T cell receptor beta chains below, sequenced in a study of beta chain features in type 1 diabetes. Reverse transcribing all isolated RNA meant expressed TCRB transcripts were sequenced. Produced via immunoSEQ multiplex PCR; TCRdb's table is partial and in-frame only. The sample consists of 850,000 to 900,000 clones, 15% to 20% of them appearing once. The sample comprised naive CD4+ T cells from blood. The receptors originated from a woman between 18 and 30 years old in good health.

This clone has only a few counts. The chain carries TRBV2 and TRBJ1-1; tentative D call: TRBD1 (6 bases). The CDR3 length is 15 residues. Germline V gene sequence: CDR1 SNHLY, CDR2 FYNNEI. V gave up 5 bases and J gave up 1 base, with 14 bases separating them. The CDR3 region has the DNA TGTGCCAGCAGTCAGAGAATGGGACAGAACACTGAAGCTTTCTTT. The encoded protein is CASSQRMGQNTEAFF.

With regard to this clone: Other DNA sequences in this sample translate to the same CDR3. J is TRBJ2-3 and V is TRBV19, with a weak D call TRBD2 (6 bases). Germline V gives CDR1 LNHDA, CDR2 SQIVND (reference sequence). The CDR3 consists of 14 residues. V lost 6 bases and J 2 bases, leaving 12 bases between the germline ends. In nucleotides, the CDR3 is TGTGCCAGTAGCGGGAGTTTTTTCACAGATACGCAGTATTTT. Its translation is CASSGSFFTDTQYF.

V and J are TRBV5-1 and TRBJ2-1, with TRBD2 matching over 16 bases. Germline V gives CDR1 SGHRS, CDR2 YFSETQ. The V and J ends lost 3 bases and 9 bases, in that order; junction bases with no gene match: 12. This CDR3 has 18 residues. CDR3 sequence (DNA): TGCGCCAGCAGCTGGGCCCGAAAGGGGACTAGCGGGAGGGTTGAGCAGTTCTTC. Translation: CASSWARKGTSGRVEQFF.